The table lists the clone carrying this TCR beta chain with a count of one. Antigen specificity is unknown. This is likely a read error, given that the CDR3 carries no conserved phenylalanine or tryptophan at its end. cDNA specific to TCR beta was made from around 470 ng of total RNA, with a constant-region primer employed for priming. What produced the TCR beta libraries was three nested multiplex PCR rounds using slightly modified ARM-PCR. Use of TRBV1-TRBV30 forward primers with a C-beta reverse primer characterized the first two PCR rounds, which lasted approximately 11 cycles each. TCRdb passed the multiplex PCR reads through MiXCR, listing each CDR3 protein once. Among 60,000 or so distinct CDR3 sequences listed, less than 85% were seen once. The data originate from a study of tumor-infiltrating lymphocytes in primary liver carcinoma. Findings and caveats of the study: The difference in top-250-clone fraction between tumors and blood was significant, favoring tumors (p = 0.039).

The approximately 17-34 mg bulk tissue piece was not sorted before simultaneous RNA and DNA extraction. V was trimmed by 0 bases and J by 6 bases, leaving 12 bases between them. Germline V gene data show CDR1 as KGHSH and CDR2 as LQKENI. CDR3 length equals 15 residues. The V call is TRBV18, the J call TRBJ2-1, with D uncertain. This clonotype was sampled from a man aged 35-49 years with primary liver carcinoma and hepatitis B virus infection. The sample was liver tumor tissue from sampling region 2. The subset: tumor region T2, inferior pole. The CDR3 DNA reads TGTGCCAGCTCACCACCGTCTGCACCGAGCAATGAGCAGTTCTCC. Its translation is CASSPPSAPSNEQFS.